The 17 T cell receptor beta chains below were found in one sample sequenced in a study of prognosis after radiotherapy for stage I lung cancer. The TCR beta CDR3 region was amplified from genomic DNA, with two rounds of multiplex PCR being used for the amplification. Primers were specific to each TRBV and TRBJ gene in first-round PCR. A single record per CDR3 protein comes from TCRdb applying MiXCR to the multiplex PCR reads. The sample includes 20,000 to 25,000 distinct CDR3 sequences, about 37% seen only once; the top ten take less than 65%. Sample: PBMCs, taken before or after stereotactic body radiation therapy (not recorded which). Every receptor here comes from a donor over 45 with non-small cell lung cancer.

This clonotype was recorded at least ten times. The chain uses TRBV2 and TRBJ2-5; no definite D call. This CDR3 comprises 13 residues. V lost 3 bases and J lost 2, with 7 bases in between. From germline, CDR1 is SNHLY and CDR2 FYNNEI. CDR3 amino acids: CASSEIGQETQYF. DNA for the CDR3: TGTGCCAGCAGTGAGATAGGACAAGAGACCCAGTACTTC.

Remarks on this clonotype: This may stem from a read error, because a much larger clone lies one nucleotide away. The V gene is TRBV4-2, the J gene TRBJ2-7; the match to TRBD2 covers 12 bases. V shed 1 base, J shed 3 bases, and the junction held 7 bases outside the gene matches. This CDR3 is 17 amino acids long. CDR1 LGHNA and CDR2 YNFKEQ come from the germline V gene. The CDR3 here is CASSQAPLAGGNYEQYF. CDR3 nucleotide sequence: TGTGCCAGCAGCCAAGCTCCACTAGCGGGAGGAAACTACGAGCAGTACTTC.

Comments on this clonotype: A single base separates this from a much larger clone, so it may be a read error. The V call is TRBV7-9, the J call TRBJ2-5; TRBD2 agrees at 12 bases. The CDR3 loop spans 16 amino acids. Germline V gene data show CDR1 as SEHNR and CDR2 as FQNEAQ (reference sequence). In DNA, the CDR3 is TGTGCCGGCAGCTGGGGCGGACTAGCGGGATTGGAGACCCAGTACTTC. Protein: CAGSWGGLAGLETQYF.

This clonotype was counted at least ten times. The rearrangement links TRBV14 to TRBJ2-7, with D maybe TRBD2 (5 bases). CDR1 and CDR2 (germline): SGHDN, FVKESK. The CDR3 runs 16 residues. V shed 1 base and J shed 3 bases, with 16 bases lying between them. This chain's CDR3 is CASSQGFAGAHYEQYF. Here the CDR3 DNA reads TGTGCCAGCAGCCAAGGGTTCGCGGGTGCCCACTACGAGCAGTACTTC. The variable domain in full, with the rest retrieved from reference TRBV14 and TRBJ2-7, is EAGVTQFPSHSVIEKGQTVTLRCDPISGHDNLYWYRRVMGKEIKFLLHFVKESKQDESGMPNNRFLAERTGGTYSTLKVQPAELEDSGVYFCASSQGFAGAHYEQYFGPGTRLTVT.

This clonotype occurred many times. CDR3 amino acids: CASSLGTVNTEAFF. The CDR3 bases are TGTGCCAGCAGCCTAGGGACAGTGAACACTGAAGCTTTCTTT. The chain uses TRBV3-1 and TRBJ1-1; 7 nucleotides match TRBD1. The CDR3 runs to 14 residues. J lost 0 bases, V lost 4 bases, and 2 bases had no gene match. Germline V gene data show CDR1 as LGHDT and CDR2 as YNNKEL (reference sequence).

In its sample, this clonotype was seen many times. CDR3: CATSDGRVVDSPLHF. CDR3 DNA sequence: TGTGCCACCAGTGATGGCAGGGTCGTTGATTCACCCCTCCACTTT. The chain is built from TRBV24-1 and TRBJ1-6; a weak D match, TRBD1 (5 bases). With 3 bases removed from V and 8 bases from J, the gap between germline ends came to 13 bases. The CDR3 is 15 residues long. Germline V gives CDR1 KGHDR, CDR2 SFDVKD.

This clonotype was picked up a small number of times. In DNA, the CDR3 is TGCGCCAGCAGCCCCCCCAATCGACAGGGCTATGGCTACACCTTC. This gives the protein CASSPPNRQGYGYTF. The chain recombines TRBV5-1 with TRBJ1-2, with 7 bases that match TRBD1. V shed 4 bases, J shed 4 bases, and the junction held 10 bases outside the gene matches. Germline V gives CDR1 SGHRS, CDR2 YFSETQ. This CDR3 contains 15 residues.

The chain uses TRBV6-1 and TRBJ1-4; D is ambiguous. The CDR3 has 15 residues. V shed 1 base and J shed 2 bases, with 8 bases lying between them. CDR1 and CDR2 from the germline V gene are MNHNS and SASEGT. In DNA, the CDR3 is TGTGCCAGCAGTGAAGGGGGAGGTACTAATGAAAAACTGTTTTTT. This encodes CASSEGGGTNEKLFF.

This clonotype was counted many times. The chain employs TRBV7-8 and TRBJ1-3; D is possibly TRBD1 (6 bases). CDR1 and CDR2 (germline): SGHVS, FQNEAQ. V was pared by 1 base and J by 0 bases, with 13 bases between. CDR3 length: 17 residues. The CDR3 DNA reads TGTGCCAGCAGCTTAGTTAGTGGGGGGCTCTCTGGAAACACCATATATTTT. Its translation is CASSLVSGGLSGNTIYF.

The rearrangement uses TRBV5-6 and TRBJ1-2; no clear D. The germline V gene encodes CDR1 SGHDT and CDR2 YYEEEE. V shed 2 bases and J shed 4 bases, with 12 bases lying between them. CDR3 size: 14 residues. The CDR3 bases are TGTGCCAGCAGCTTCCCCTCCTTCGGCTATGGCTACACCTTC. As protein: CASSFPSFGYGYTF.

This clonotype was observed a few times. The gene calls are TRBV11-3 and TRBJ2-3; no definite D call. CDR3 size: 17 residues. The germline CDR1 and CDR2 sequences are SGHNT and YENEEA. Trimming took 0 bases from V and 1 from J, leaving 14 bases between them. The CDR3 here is CASSLDGPRSGTDTQYF. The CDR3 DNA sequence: TGTGCCAGCAGCTTAGATGGCCCCAGGAGCGGCACAGATACGCAGTATTTT. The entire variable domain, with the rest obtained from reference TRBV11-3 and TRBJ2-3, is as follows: EAGVVQSPRYKIIEKKQPVAFWCNPISGHNTLYWYLQNLGQGPELLIRYENEEAVDDSQLPKDRFSAERLKGVDSTLKIQPAELGDSAVYLCASSLDGPRSGTDTQYFGPGTRLTVL.

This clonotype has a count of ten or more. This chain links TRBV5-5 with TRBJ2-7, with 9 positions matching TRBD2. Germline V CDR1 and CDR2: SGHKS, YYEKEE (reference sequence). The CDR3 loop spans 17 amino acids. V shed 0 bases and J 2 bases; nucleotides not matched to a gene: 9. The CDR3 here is CASSLVGLAPGTYEQYF. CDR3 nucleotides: TGTGCCAGCAGCTTGGTAGGACTAGCGCCAGGTACCTACGAGCAGTACTTC.

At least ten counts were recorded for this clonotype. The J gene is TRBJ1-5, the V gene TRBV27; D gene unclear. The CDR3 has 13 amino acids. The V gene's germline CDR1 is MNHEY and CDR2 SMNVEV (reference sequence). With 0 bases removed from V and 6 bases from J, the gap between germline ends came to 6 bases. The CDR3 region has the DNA TGTGCCAGCAGTTTATCCGGCGCTCAGCCCCAGCATTTT. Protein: CASSLSGAQPQHF.

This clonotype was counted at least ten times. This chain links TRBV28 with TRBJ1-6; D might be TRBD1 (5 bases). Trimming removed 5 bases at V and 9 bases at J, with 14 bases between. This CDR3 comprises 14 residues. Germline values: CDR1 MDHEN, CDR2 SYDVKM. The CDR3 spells CASSPMGGGSPLHF. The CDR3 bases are TGTGCCAGCAGTCCTATGGGGGGGGGTTCACCCCTCCACTTT.

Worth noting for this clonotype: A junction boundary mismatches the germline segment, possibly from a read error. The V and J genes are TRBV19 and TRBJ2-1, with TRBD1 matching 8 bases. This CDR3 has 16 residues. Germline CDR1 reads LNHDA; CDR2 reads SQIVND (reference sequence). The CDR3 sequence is CASSIAGTGKGNEQSF. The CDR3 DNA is TGTGCCAGTAGTATAGCTGGGACAGGAAAGGGCAATGAGCAGTCCTTC. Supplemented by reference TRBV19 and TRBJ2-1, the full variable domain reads DGGITQSPKYLFRKEGQNVTLSCEQNLNHDAMYWYRQDPGQGLRLIYYSQIVNDFQKGDIAEGYSVSREKKESFPLTVTSAQKNPTAFYLCASSIAGTGKGNEQSFGPGTRLTVL.

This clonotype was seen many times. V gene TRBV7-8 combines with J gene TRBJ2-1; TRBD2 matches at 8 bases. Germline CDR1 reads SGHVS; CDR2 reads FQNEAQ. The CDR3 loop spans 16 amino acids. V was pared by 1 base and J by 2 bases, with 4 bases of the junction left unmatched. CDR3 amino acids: CASSLEVAGPYNEQFF. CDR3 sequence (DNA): TGTGCCAGCAGCTTAGAGGTAGCGGGGCCCTACAATGAGCAGTTCTTC.

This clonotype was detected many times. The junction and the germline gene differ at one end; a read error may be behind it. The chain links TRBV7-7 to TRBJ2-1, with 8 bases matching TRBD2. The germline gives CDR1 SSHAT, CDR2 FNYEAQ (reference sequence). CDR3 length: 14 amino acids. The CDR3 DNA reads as TGTGCTAGCAGCTTACAGCGGGAGAGCGATGAGCAGTTCTTC. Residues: CASSLQRESDEQFF.